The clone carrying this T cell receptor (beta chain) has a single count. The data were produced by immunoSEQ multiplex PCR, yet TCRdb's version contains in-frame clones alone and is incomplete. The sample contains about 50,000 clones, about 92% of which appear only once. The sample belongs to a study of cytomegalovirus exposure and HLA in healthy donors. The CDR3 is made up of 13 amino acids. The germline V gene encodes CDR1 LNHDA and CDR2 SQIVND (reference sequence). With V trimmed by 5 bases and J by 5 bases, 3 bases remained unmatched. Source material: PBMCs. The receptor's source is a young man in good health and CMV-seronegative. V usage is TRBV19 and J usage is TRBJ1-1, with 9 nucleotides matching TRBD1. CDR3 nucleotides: TGTGCCAGTAGTCCGACAGGGGGAACTGAAGCTTTCTTT. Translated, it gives CASSPTGGTEAFF.